Shown below are 2 T cell receptor beta chains from a single sample sequenced in a study of cytomegalovirus exposure and HLA in healthy donors. Assay used: immunoSEQ multiplex PCR; TCRdb lists only in-frame clones, some missing. The table includes fewer than 200,000 clones, approximately 89% detected once. What was sequenced was PBMCs. Every receptor here comes from a woman under 30 in good health and CMV-seropositive.

This chain joins TRBV7-9 and TRBJ1-2; D is possibly TRBD1 (6 bases). With 6 bases removed from V and 7 bases from J, the gap between germline ends came to 24 bases. The germline gives CDR1 SEHNR, CDR2 FQNEAQ (reference sequence). The CDR3 is 16 residues long. CDR3 residues: CASSSLRGQGFSGYTF. The CDR3 DNA reads as TGTGCCAGCAGTTCCCTCCGGGGACAAGGGTTTAGTGGCTACACCTTC.

The CDR3 sequence: CASSPRTSGSQGADTQYF. Here the CDR3 DNA reads TGCGCCAGCAGCCCGAGGACTAGCGGGAGTCAAGGGGCAGATACGCAGTATTTT. The chain joins TRBV4-1 to TRBJ2-3; 13 positions agree with TRBD2. The CDR3 is made up of 18 amino acids. J was trimmed by 4 bases and V by 4 bases; bases with no gene match: 11. The germline CDR1 and CDR2 sequences are MGHRA and YSYEKL.